The following is a T cell receptor beta chain sequence with its context. Its cognate antigen is unknown. Assay used: immunoSEQ multiplex PCR; TCRdb lists only in-frame clones, some missing. This repertoire shows tens of thousands of clones, around 96% found once; its top ten account for 2.7%. The CDR3 sequence is 15 residues long. Germline CDR1 is SGHTA and CDR2 is FQGNSA. Trimming took 5 bases from V and 6 from J, leaving 19 bases between them. The data are from a study of monozygotic twins with cystic fibrosis. Overall study findings and caveats: Monozygotic CF twins shared more identical nucleotide clonotypes than unrelated patients.

This TCR was sampled from a girl aged 2 to 10 with cystic fibrosis. V is TRBV7-2 and J is TRBJ1-2; weak D call: TRBD1 (6 bases). Sequenced: blood. DNA of the CDR3: TGTGCCAGCAGCCCCCAGGGGAAGGTTGGTCATGGCTACACCTTC. Translated: CASSPQGKVGHGYTF. Using reference TRBV7-2 and TRBJ1-2 for the parts outside the CDR3, the full variable domain is GAGVSQSPSNKVTEKGKDVELRCDPISGHTALYWYRQSLGQGLEFLIYFQGNSAPDKSGLPSDRFSAERTGGSVSTLTIQRTQQEDSAVYLCASSPQGKVGHGYTFGSGTRLTVV.